A single sample is the source of the 11 T cell receptor beta chains below, sequenced in a study of T cells in Graves' hyperthyroidism and ophthalmopathy. Amplified TCR beta CDR3 regions derived from RNA transcripts. The primer set for the first-round RT-PCR of the TCR CDR3 was HTBI. From the multiplex PCR reads, TCRdb called clonotypes with MiXCR, one entry per CDR3 protein. The sample has a few hundred thousand distinct CDR3 sequences, 13% to 15% seen once. The specimen sequenced was blood. The receptors stem from a woman aged 45-59 years with Graves' hyperthyroidism that later progressed to Graves' ophthalmopathy.

This clonotype has a count of ten or more. V gene TRBV5-1 combines with J gene TRBJ2-3, with TRBD1 identical over 7 bases. CDR3 size: 15 residues. The V gene end was trimmed by 0 bases and the J gene end by 6 bases; junction bases not matched to a gene: 7. Germline V gene sequence: CDR1 SGHRS, CDR2 YFSETQ. CDR3 DNA: TGCGCCAGCAGCTTGGGGACAGGTCCACGGGATACGCAGTATTTT. Amino acids: CASSLGTGPRDTQYF.

The rearrangement uses TRBV4-1 and TRBJ2-1; 9 nucleotides line up with TRBD2. V dropped 1 base and J dropped 12; count of bases not matched to a gene: 10. The CDR3 contains 15 residues. CDR1 and CDR2 (germline): MGHRA, YSYEKL. As DNA, the CDR3 is TGCGCCAGCAGCCAAGGGACTGGCGGGAGGGCCGGGCAGTTCTTC. Translating it yields CASSQGTGGRAGQFF.

Ten or more counts support this clonotype. The V gene is TRBV18, the J gene TRBJ2-1, with D unresolved. CDR3 size: 15 residues. V lost 3 bases, J lost 4 bases, and 13 bases lay in between. Germline V gene data show CDR1 as KGHSH and CDR2 as LQKENI. DNA for the CDR3: TGTGCCAGCTCACCGACTGCCGACCGTTACAATGAGCAGTTCTTC. This encodes CASSPTADRYNEQFF.

The V call is TRBV30, the J call TRBJ2-6, with TRBD1 matching 12 bases. CDR3 length: 17 amino acids. Germline-derived CDR1 and CDR2 are GTSNPN and SVGIG (reference sequence). The V and J ends lost 3 bases and 1 base, in that order; junction bases with no gene match: 4. The CDR3 region has the DNA TGTGCCTGGAGAAGGGGACAGGGGGCATCTGGGGCCAACGTCCTGACTTTC. It encodes CAWRRGQGASGANVLTF.

This clonotype came up many times. The chain is built from TRBV30 and TRBJ1-1; D is unclear. The CDR3 spans 12 residues. The germline gives CDR1 GTSNPN, CDR2 SVGIG (reference sequence). The V gene lost 2 bases and the J gene lost 6 bases, with 10 bases spanning the gap. CDR3 amino acids: CAWSLSGAEAFF. CDR3 bases: TGTGCCTGGAGTTTAAGCGGCGCTGAAGCTTTCTTT.

This clonotype came up a few times. A much larger clone sits a single nucleotide away, making a read error possible. The chain uses TRBV28 and TRBJ1-2; D perhaps matches TRBD1 (6 bases). Germline loops: CDR1 MDHEN, CDR2 SYDVKM. The CDR3 is 14 residues long. V was clipped by 3 bases and J by 5 bases, with 13 bases between them. CDR3 bases: TGTGCCAGCAGTTTGAGGACAGAAGTTTATGGCTACACCTTC. Translation gives CASSLRTEVYGYTF.

This chain joins TRBV20-1 and TRBJ1-2; no firm D call. Germline lookup yields CDR1 DFQATT and CDR2 SNEGSKA (reference sequence). There are 13 residues in the CDR3. V was cut by 2 bases and J by 8 bases, with 15 bases left in between. The DNA of the CDR3 is TGCAGTGCTAGAAATACCGACATGAAGGGCTACACCTTC. This translates into CSARNTDMKGYTF.

The chain recombines TRBV27 with TRBJ2-3; D is uncertain. Looked up from germline, CDR1 is MNHEY and CDR2 is SMNVEV (reference sequence). Trimming removed 7 bases at V and 2 bases at J, with 19 bases between. This CDR3 spans 16 amino acids. The chain's CDR3 is CASTRTYPAFTDTQYF. In DNA, the CDR3 is TGTGCCAGCACCCGAACTTACCCCGCCTTCACAGATACGCAGTATTTT.

CDR3 loop: CASSPSGPGVETQYF. The CDR3 DNA sequence: TGTGCCAGCTCCCCATCCGGGCCGGGGGTTGAGACCCAGTACTTC. The J gene is TRBJ2-5, the V gene TRBV5-6, with D possibly matching TRBD2 (6 bases). V shed 7 bases and J shed 5 bases, with 21 bases lying between them. Germline CDR1 reads SGHDT; CDR2 reads YYEEEE. The CDR3 extends over 15 amino acids.

In this sample, this clonotype turned up many times. The CDR3 spells CSARDQLAGQQFF. CDR3 in DNA: TGCAGTGCTAGAGATCAGCTAGCGGGACAGCAGTTCTTC. The chain couples TRBV20-1 to TRBJ2-1; TRBD2 agrees at 9 bases. V shed 0 bases and J 11 bases; nucleotides not matched to a gene: 5. This CDR3 is 13 amino acids long. Germline-derived CDR1 and CDR2 are DFQATT and SNEGSKA (reference sequence).

At least ten counts were recorded for this clonotype. This chain joins TRBV6-1 and TRBJ1-2; D uncertain. The V and J ends lost 6 bases and 8 bases respectively, with 16 bases between them. Germline V lookup: CDR1 MNHNS, CDR2 SASEGT. The CDR3 loop spans 13 amino acids. CDR3 nucleotides: TGTGCCAGCAGCAACCGCCGGTCCGTCGGCTACACCTTC. Protein: CASSNRRSVGYTF.